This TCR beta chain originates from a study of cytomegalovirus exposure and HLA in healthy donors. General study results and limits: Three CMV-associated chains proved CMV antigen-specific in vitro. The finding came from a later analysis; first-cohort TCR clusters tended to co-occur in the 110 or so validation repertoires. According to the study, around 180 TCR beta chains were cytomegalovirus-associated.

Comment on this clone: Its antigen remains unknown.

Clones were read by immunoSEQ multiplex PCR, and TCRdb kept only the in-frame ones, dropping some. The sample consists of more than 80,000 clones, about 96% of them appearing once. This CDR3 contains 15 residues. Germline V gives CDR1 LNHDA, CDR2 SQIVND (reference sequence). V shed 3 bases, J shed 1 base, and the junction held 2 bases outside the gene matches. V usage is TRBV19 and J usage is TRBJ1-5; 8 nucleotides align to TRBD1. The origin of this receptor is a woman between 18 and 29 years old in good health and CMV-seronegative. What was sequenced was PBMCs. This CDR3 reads CASSMTGESNQPQHF. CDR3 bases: TGTGCCAGTAGTATGACAGGGGAGAGCAATCAGCCCCAGCATTTT.